Listed here is a single TCR beta chain. The antigen remains undetermined. Between the trimmed V and J ends, which lost 11 bases and 1 base, there was a span of 11 bases. CDR3 length: 13 residues. CDR1 SGHAT and CDR2 FQNNGV come from the germline V gene. The data stem from a study of chemoradiotherapy in HPV16-positive cancers. Notes on the study in general: Only a couple of HPV16-positive patients supplied the functional HPV-specificity definition. During treatment, candidate HPV-specific clones and E7-related motifs expanded in tumor.

Repertoires were generated with immunoSEQ multiplex PCR, while TCRdb's copy carries only in-frame clones and drops some. The sample has approximately 12,000 clones, about 86% seen once. The specimen was blood, collected from a patient who underwent chemoradiotherapy. The receptor comes from a human donor with HPV-associated anogenital cancer. The gene calls are TRBV11-2 and TRBJ2-2, with D maybe TRBD2 (6 bases). CDR3 amino acids: CAVRGENTGELFF. CDR3 nucleotides: TGTGCCGTTCGCGGGGAGAACACCGGGGAGCTGTTTTTT.